This T cell receptor (beta chain) stems from a study of CD8 T cells in ankylosing spondylitis. Libraries for TCR beta were made by quantitative 5'-RACE with molecular barcodes. MiXCR was run by TCRdb on the 5' RACE reads, yielding one entry per CDR3 protein. The profile covers roughly 440,000 distinct CDR3 sequences, with approximately 17% appearing a single time and approximately 1% taken by the ten largest. In regard to this clonotype: Its specificity is not known.

Study-wide findings and caveats: A motif of 7 or 8 highly homologous TCR beta variants was seen as apparently characteristic of ankylosing spondylitis blood.

The sequence came from a male donor with ankylosing spondylitis. Sequencing input: blood, either unsorted or a sorted T cell fraction (not recorded which).

CDR3 nucleotides: TGCGCCAGCAGCCAGGCGGGGGGGCCCTACTATGGCTACACCTTC. This codes for CASSQAGGPYYGYTF. V is TRBV4-1 and J is TRBJ1-2, with D perhaps TRBD1 (6 bases). Trimming shortened V by 3 bases and J by 3 bases, and 14 bases separated the two germline ends. CDR1 and CDR2 from the germline V gene are MGHRA and YSYEKL. The length of the CDR3 is 15 residues.